Described below is a single T cell receptor (beta chain) sequence and its context. Profiling relied on immunoSEQ multiplex PCR, and the TCRdb table lists in-frame clones only, not all of them. The sample contains 100,000 or so clones, 85% to 90% of which appear only once. The sample comes from a study of T cell responses to AZD1222 COVID-19 vaccine. The sequencing here drew on peripheral blood, taken on day 0 of AZD1222 vaccination. The receptor's source is an adult in good health.

The CDR3: CASSPERANYGYTF. The CDR3 DNA reads as TGCGCCAGCAGCCCGGAGAGAGCTAACTATGGCTACACCTTC. The chain employs TRBV5-1 and TRBJ1-2; no clear D. V lost 4 bases and J lost 0, with 10 bases in between. The length of the CDR3 is 14 residues. Germline V lookup: CDR1 SGHRS, CDR2 YFSETQ.